Listed below are T cell receptor beta chains from one sample, sequenced in a study of blood T cell repertoires in COVID-19. Sequencing used immunoSEQ multiplex PCR; TCRdb keeps in-frame clones, though not all of them. The table records some 190,000 clones, around 80% of them present only once. The sample taken for sequencing was peripheral blood. The receptors here all came from a human donor in a cohort sampled during active COVID-19. The CDR3 runs from the conserved cysteine through the conserved F or W. D genes are given only for firm matches. Not all rows give a size; the values are once, few, many and, for expanded clones, a class.

NA	TRBV27	TRBJ1-1	NA	CASSSSQGYTEAFF	TGTGCCAGCAGTTCCTCACAGGGATACACTGAAGCTTTCTTT
once	TRBV6-5	TRBJ1-1	TRBD1	CASSYSTGGGTEAFF	TGTGCCAGCAGTTACTCGACAGGGGGAGGCACTGAAGCTTTCTTT
once	TRBV5-5	TRBJ1-1	TRBD1	CASSTLQGMNTEAFF	TGTGCCAGCAGCACATTACAGGGGATGAACACTGAAGCTTTCTTT
once	TRBV19	TRBJ1-1	NA	CASSIDTGRDTEAFF	TGTGCCAGTAGTATAGATACAGGGAGGGACACTGAAGCTTTCTTT
NA	TRBV7-7	TRBJ2-5	TRBD1	CASSLDRQETQYF	TGTGCTAGCAGCCTGGACAGGCAAGAGACCCAGTACTTC
NA	TRBV19	TRBJ2-1	TRBD2	CASSMSVGGSQYINEQFF	TGTGCCAGTAGTATGAGTGTTGGCGGGAGTCAATATATCAATGAGCAGTTCTTC
NA	TRBV5-3	TRBJ1-1	NA	CARSLKQARRQNTEAFF	TGTGCCAGAAGCTTGAAACAGGCACGGCGACAGAACACTGAAGCTTTCTTT
NA	TRBV19	TRBJ2-1	NA	CASSMLIRSNEQFF	TGTGCCAGTAGTATGTTAATCAGGTCAAATGAGCAGTTCTTC
once	TRBV5-5	TRBJ2-5	TRBD2	CASSHGLAGDLGETQYF	TGTGCCAGCAGTCACGGACTAGCGGGGGACCTGGGGGAGACCCAGTACTTC
NA	TRBV3-1/TRBV3-2	TRBJ1-2	NA	CASSHTGTTTMPNYGYTF	TGTGCCAGCAGCCATACCGGGACAACAACAATGCCTAACTATGGCTACACCTTC
NA	TRBV3-1/TRBV3-2	TRBJ1-2	NA	CASSPRGNYGYTF	TGTGCCAGCAGCCCCCGGGGGAACTATGGCTACACCTTC
NA	TRBV3-1/TRBV3-2	TRBJ2-1	TRBD2	CASSQSPLAGNEQFF	TGTGCCAGCAGCCAATCCCCATTAGCGGGAAACGAGCAGTTCTTC
NA	TRBV27	TRBJ2-1	NA	CASSLVVGGHEQFF	TGTGCCAGCAGTTTAGTGGTAGGTGGGCATGAGCAGTTCTTC
NA	TRBV4-1	TRBJ2-7	TRBD2	CASSQPRTSGSRVEQYF	TGCGCCAGCAGCCAACCCAGAACTAGCGGGAGCCGGGTCGAGCAGTACTTC